The rows below give T cell receptor beta chains drawn from one sample of a study of OX40 agonist ivuxolimab in advanced cancers. Clones were sequenced by immunoSEQ multiplex PCR, and TCRdb holds only the in-frame ones, with some missing. The sample records tens of thousands of clones, 75% to 90% being singletons. The sample consisted of CD4+ or CD8+ T cells sorted from blood, taken in a trial of the OX40 agonist ivuxolimab. The receptors originated from an adult with an advanced solid tumor such as melanoma, head and neck, liver or kidney cancer. The CDR3 runs from the conserved cysteine through the conserved F or W. Each record gives: clone size, D gene, V gene, J gene, CDR3 DNA, CDR3 protein. A D gene is named only where the DNA matches it firmly. Some rows have no size entry. The others give once, few or many, or a class for an expanded clone.

clone_size: -
d_call: -
v_call: TRBV11-1
j_call: TRBJ2-7
cdr3_nt: TGTGCCAGCAGCTTAGGCAGATACTACGAGCAGTACTTC
cdr3_aa: CASSLGRYYEQYF

clone_size: -
d_call: -
v_call: TRBV27
j_call: TRBJ2-1
cdr3_nt: TGTGCCAGCAGTTTGGGGGATTACAATGAGCAGTTCTTC
cdr3_aa: CASSLGDYNEQFF

clone_size: -
d_call: -
v_call: TRBV30
j_call: TRBJ2-3
cdr3_nt: TGTGCCGGGGAGGGGGGAGATACGCAGTATTTT
cdr3_aa: CAGEGGDTQYF

clone_size: once
d_call: -
v_call: TRBV6-1
j_call: TRBJ2-7
cdr3_nt: TGTGCCAGCAGCACGACTCTGTACGAGCAGTACTTC
cdr3_aa: CASSTTLYEQYF

clone_size: -
d_call: -
v_call: TRBV4-2
j_call: TRBJ2-7
cdr3_nt: TGTGCCAGCAGCCCCGAAGGACGCAACGAGCAGTACTTC
cdr3_aa: CASSPEGRNEQYF

clone_size: -
d_call: -
v_call: TRBV4-1
j_call: TRBJ1-5
cdr3_nt: TGCGCCAGCAGCCAAGCGGTCTTACAGGGTAGAAGCAATCAGCCCCAGCATTTT
cdr3_aa: CASSQAVLQGRSNQPQHF

clone_size: -
d_call: -
v_call: TRBV19
j_call: TRBJ1-2
cdr3_nt: TGTGCCAGTAGACCCGAGGGTGTTTATGGCTACACCTTC
cdr3_aa: CASRPEGVYGYTF

clone_size: -
d_call: TRBD1
v_call: TRBV10-2
j_call: TRBJ2-3
cdr3_nt: TGCGCCAGCAGGGGGGCACAGGGGACAGATACGCAGTATTTT
cdr3_aa: CASRGAQGTDTQYF

clone_size: -
d_call: -
v_call: TRBV7-8
j_call: TRBJ2-3
cdr3_nt: TGTGCCAGCAGCTTAGACGCAGATACGCAGTATTTT
cdr3_aa: CASSLDADTQYF

clone_size: -
d_call: TRBD1
v_call: TRBV6-5
j_call: TRBJ1-2
cdr3_nt: TGTGCCAGCAGTTACTCGGGACAGGGTGGCTACACCTTC
cdr3_aa: CASSYSGQGGYTF

clone_size: -
d_call: TRBD1
v_call: TRBV30
j_call: TRBJ1-5
cdr3_nt: TGTGCCTGGTCAGGGACAGGGCTTAATCAGCCCCAGCATTTT
cdr3_aa: CAWSGTGLNQPQHF

clone_size: -
d_call: -
v_call: TRBV27
j_call: TRBJ2-7
cdr3_nt: TGTGCCAGCAGGCGCCCGGGATTCGAGCAGTACTTC
cdr3_aa: CASRRPGFEQYF

clone_size: -
d_call: -
v_call: TRBV7-9
j_call: TRBJ2-3
cdr3_nt: TGTGCCAGCAGCACGGTGGCGGGCACAGATACGCAGTATTTT
cdr3_aa: CASSTVAGTDTQYF

clone_size: -
d_call: -
v_call: TRBV4-1
j_call: TRBJ2-2
cdr3_nt: TGCGCCAGCAGCCAAGAACTCACCGGGGAGCTGTTTTTT
cdr3_aa: CASSQELTGELFF

clone_size: -
d_call: TRBD1
v_call: TRBV6-5
j_call: TRBJ1-1
cdr3_nt: TGTGCCAGCAGAGAAAGGACAGGCGCTCGGTCTTTCTTT
cdr3_aa: CASRERTGARSFF

clone_size: -
d_call: -
v_call: TRBV5-4
j_call: TRBJ2-5
cdr3_nt: TGTGCCAGCAGCGGAAAGTCCGGGTCTTTTGGAGGTGAGACCCAGTACTTC
cdr3_aa: CASSGKSGSFGGETQYF

clone_size: -
d_call: -
v_call: TRBV11-2
j_call: TRBJ2-5
cdr3_nt: TGTGCCAGCAGCTTACAGGGGAGGGGAGAGACCCAGTACTTC
cdr3_aa: CASSLQGRGETQYF

clone_size: -
d_call: -
v_call: TRBV11-3
j_call: TRBJ1-3
cdr3_nt: TGTGCCAGCAGCTTTGCCGGACAGAGGTCTGGAAACACCATATATTTT
cdr3_aa: CASSFAGQRSGNTIYF

clone_size: -
d_call: -
v_call: TRBV6-1
j_call: TRBJ1-1
cdr3_nt: TGTGCCAGCAGTGAAGTTGGAGGAAAAGCTTTCTTT
cdr3_aa: CASSEVGGKAFF

clone_size: -
d_call: -
v_call: TRBV5-4
j_call: TRBJ1-3
cdr3_nt: TGTGCCAGCAGCTTGGGTGGGGGGGCTGGAAACACCATATATTTT
cdr3_aa: CASSLGGGAGNTIYF

clone_size: few
d_call: -
v_call: TRBV2
j_call: TRBJ2-1
cdr3_nt: TGTGCCAGCAGGAAGACAGGAGATAACAATGAGCAGTTCTTC
cdr3_aa: CASRKTGDNNEQFF

clone_size: few
d_call: -
v_call: TRBV5-1
j_call: TRBJ1-5
cdr3_nt: TGCGCCAGCAGCCTGGACAGCAATCAGCCCCAGCATTTT
cdr3_aa: CASSLDSNQPQHF

clone_size: -
d_call: TRBD1
v_call: TRBV7-9
j_call: TRBJ1-4
cdr3_nt: TGTGCCAGCAGCTTTTGGGGCAGGGGACAGGAAAAACTGTTTTTT
cdr3_aa: CASSFWGRGQEKLFF

clone_size: few
d_call: TRBD1
v_call: TRBV4-1
j_call: TRBJ1-5
cdr3_nt: TGCGCCAGCAGCCAAGATCGACAGGGTCGTCAGCCCCAGCATTTT
cdr3_aa: CASSQDRQGRQPQHF

clone_size: -
d_call: -
v_call: TRBV7-3
j_call: TRBJ2-7
cdr3_nt: TGTGCCAGCAGCTTCGCCGGGAGTGAGCAGTACTTC
cdr3_aa: CASSFAGSEQYF

clone_size: -
d_call: TRBD1
v_call: TRBV19
j_call: TRBJ2-2
cdr3_nt: TGTGCGAGCTGCAGACAGGGGGCGGTTACCGGGGAGCTGTTTTTT
cdr3_aa: CASCRQGAVTGELFF

clone_size: few
d_call: -
v_call: TRBV5-6
j_call: TRBJ2-7
cdr3_nt: TGTGCCAGCAGCTTGGTGGACGGCTACGAGCAGTACTTC
cdr3_aa: CASSLVDGYEQYF

clone_size: -
d_call: -
v_call: TRBV29-1
j_call: TRBJ1-2
cdr3_nt: TGCAGCGTTGATAGGGGATATGGCTACACCTTC
cdr3_aa: CSVDRGYGYTF